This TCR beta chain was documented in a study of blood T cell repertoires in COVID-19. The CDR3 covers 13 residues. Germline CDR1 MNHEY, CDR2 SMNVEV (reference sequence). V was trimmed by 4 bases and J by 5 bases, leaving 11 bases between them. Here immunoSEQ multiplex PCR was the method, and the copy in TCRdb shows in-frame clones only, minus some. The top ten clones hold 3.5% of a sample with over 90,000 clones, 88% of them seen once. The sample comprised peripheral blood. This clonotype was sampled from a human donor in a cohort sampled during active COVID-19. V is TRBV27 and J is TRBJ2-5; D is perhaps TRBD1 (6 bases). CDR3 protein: CASSSTGWETQYF. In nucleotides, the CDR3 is TGTGCCAGCAGTTCGACAGGTTGGGAGACCCAGTACTTC.